This T cell receptor beta chain emerged from a study of early stage breast cancer tumors. Sequenced by immunoSEQ multiplex PCR; TCRdb stores in-frame clones only, minus some. The sample has 69,000 or so clones, 75% to 90% seen once. With regard to this clone: The antigen remains undetermined.

Study-level findings and limits: In about 90% of the 16 patients, blood comparison separated tumor from normal breast. Tumors had approximately 2.5-fold higher T cell density than normal breast.

Trimming took 1 base from V and 4 from J; bases not matched to a gene: 5. The CDR3 runs to 15 residues. Germline loops: CDR1 MNHNS, CDR2 SASEGT. The sample comprised blood. The V and J genes are TRBV6-1 and TRBJ2-3; 7 bases are a match to TRBD2. The origin of this receptor is a person aged 35 to 50 with breast cancer. CDR3 nucleotide sequence: TGTGCCAGCAGTGAAGGGGCGGGAGTTTCAGATACGCAGTATTTT. Protein product: CASSEGAGVSDTQYF.